One sample yielded the 29 T cell receptor beta chains listed below, sequenced in a study of T cells in Graves' hyperthyroidism and ophthalmopathy. Regions amplified from RNA transcripts were the TCR beta CDR3 regions. During a first-round RT-PCR of the TCR CDR3, the HTBI primer set was used. TCRdb re-called the multiplex PCR reads through MiXCR, storing one row per CDR3 protein. The sample yields about 360,000 distinct CDR3 sequences, roughly 13% seen once. The sequenced sample was blood. The receptors were gathered from a woman under 30 with Graves' hyperthyroidism.

There are many counts of this clonotype. This chain uses TRBV12-3 or TRBV12-4 with TRBJ1-1; D not resolved. V shed 3 bases and J shed 8 bases, with 10 bases lying between them. The CDR3 sequence is 12 residues long. CDR3 in DNA: TGTGCCAGCAGTTTCGGGAGTTTGGAAGCTTTCTTT. Its protein is CASSFGSLEAFF.

The table lists this clonotype with many counts. The CDR3 sequence is CASSLAAGMGDTQYF. CDR3 in DNA: TGTGCCAGCAGCTTAGCGGCGGGGATGGGAGATACGCAGTATTTT. This chain connects TRBV11-2 to TRBJ2-3; weak D call: TRBD2 (6 bases). Trimming removed 1 base at V and 5 bases at J, with 13 bases between. CDR1 SGHAT and CDR2 FQNNGV come from the germline V gene. This CDR3 contains 15 residues.

This clonotype was observed many times. This chain joins TRBV7-3 and TRBJ2-7; D perhaps matches TRBD1 (6 bases). Trimming pared 6 bases from V and 4 bases from J, leaving 19 bases between. This CDR3 has 15 residues. Germline values: CDR1 SGHTA, CDR2 FQGTGA. CDR3 nucleotides: TGTGCCAGCAGTTTAGGGAAGGGGGTTCTTTACGAGCAGTACTTC. It is translated as CASSLGKGVLYEQYF.

This chain links TRBV6-2 or TRBV6-3 with TRBJ2-5; either TRBD1 or TRBD2 may supply D (5 bases each). V gave up 6 bases and J gave up 2 bases, with 16 bases separating them. The CDR3 consists of 15 residues. Germline CDR1 and CDR2: MNHEY and SVGEGT. The DNA of the CDR3 is TGTGCCAGCAGCTTTCGGGACGGGGTTCAAGAGACCCAGTACTTC. Protein: CASSFRDGVQETQYF.

This clonotype was detected many times. V is TRBV29-1 and J is TRBJ2-5; D not certain. The germline gives CDR1 SQVTM, CDR2 ANQGSEA. The CDR3 sequence is 12 residues long. V shed 0 bases and J shed 4 bases, with 6 bases lying between them. The CDR3 coding sequence is TGCAGCGTTGAAGAAGTAGCAGAGACCCAGTACTTC. Translated: CSVEEVAETQYF.

This clonotype came up many times. The rearrangement links TRBV3-1 to TRBJ1-1; D gene ambiguous. This CDR3 has 13 residues. The germline V gene has CDR1 LGHDT and CDR2 YNNKEL (reference sequence). V lost 4 bases and J lost 1, with 7 bases in between. The CDR3 reads CASSLRTNTEAFF. CDR3 nucleotide sequence: TGTGCCAGCAGCCTCCGTACGAACACTGAAGCTTTCTTT.

The chain carries TRBV20-1 and TRBJ2-1; 14 nucleotides match TRBD2. The ends lost 4 bases at V and 6 bases at J; junction bases unmatched: 17. This CDR3 is built from 19 residues. CDR1 is DFQATT, CDR2 SNEGSKA, per germline (reference sequence). CDR3 protein: CSATAGGQGLAGEGNEQFF. DNA of the CDR3: TGCAGTGCTACCGCCGGCGGACAGGGACTAGCGGGAGAGGGCAATGAGCAGTTCTTC.

This clonotype has at least ten counts. J is TRBJ2-7 and V is TRBV7-6; D gene uncertain. This CDR3 region has 15 residues. V lost 2 bases to trimming and J lost 2 bases, with 13 bases between them. Germline CDR1 reads SGHVS; CDR2 reads FNYEAQ. The CDR3 reads CASSLFSGGTYEQYF. CDR3 DNA sequence: TGTGCCAGCAGCTTATTCTCGGGCGGAACCTACGAGCAGTACTTC.

This clonotype was seen at least ten times. This rearrangement joins TRBV19 to TRBJ2-1, with 8 bases matching TRBD2. CDR1 is LNHDA and CDR2 is SQIVND in the germline V gene (reference sequence). CDR3 length: 15 residues. The V segment lost 8 bases and the J segment 2 bases; nucleotides outside the gene matches: 8. CDR3 residues: CASDSGAGPYNEQFF. As DNA, the CDR3 is TGTGCCAGTGATAGCGGGGCGGGCCCCTACAATGAGCAGTTCTTC.

This clonotype turned up a few times. This chain joins TRBV6-1 and TRBJ1-5, with 8 bases identical to TRBD1. Germline values: CDR1 MNHNS, CDR2 SASEGT. The J segment lost 5 bases and the V segment lost 1 base, leaving 4 bases of the junction unmatched. The CDR3 loop spans 15 amino acids. The CDR3 spells CASSEGTGFYQPQHF. CDR3 nucleotides: TGTGCCAGCAGTGAAGGGACAGGGTTTTATCAGCCCCAGCATTTT.

This clonotype was recorded many times. This chain joins TRBV7-8 and TRBJ2-7; D unresolved. The CDR3 consists of 14 residues. V was pared by 5 bases and J by 2 bases, with 13 bases between. Looked up from germline, CDR1 is SGHVS and CDR2 is FQNEAQ. CDR3 DNA: TGTGCCAGCAGCGAAAGCCTAGTCACCTACGAGCAGTACTTC. Its translation is CASSESLVTYEQYF.

This clonotype was detected ten times or more. The gene calls are TRBV24-1 and TRBJ2-2; D perhaps matches TRBD2 (6 bases). Germline values: CDR1 KGHDR, CDR2 SFDVKD. The V end was cut by 7 bases, the J end by 1 base, with 18 bases between. The CDR3 contains 17 residues. The CDR3 loop is CATSSTPGLGNTGELFF. The CDR3 DNA is TGTGCCACCAGCTCAACGCCGGGACTGGGGAACACCGGGGAGCTGTTTTTT.

This clonotype has more than one count but fewer than ten. The chain recombines TRBV14 with TRBJ1-6; D not certain. Germline values: CDR1 SGHDN, CDR2 FVKESK. V was trimmed by 2 bases and J by 10 bases, leaving 6 bases between them. This CDR3 is 12 amino acids long. CDR3 region: CASSQRLSPLHF. In nucleotides, the CDR3 is TGTGCCAGCAGCCAAAGGTTATCACCCCTCCACTTT.

This clonotype was seen ten or more times. The chain carries TRBV29-1 and TRBJ2-5; no clear D gene. V dropped 3 bases and J dropped 7 bases, with 12 bases sitting between them. The V gene's germline CDR1 is SQVTM and CDR2 ANQGSEA. CDR3 length: 12 amino acids. Here the CDR3 reads CSVENSKMTQYF. CDR3 nucleotide sequence: TGCAGCGTTGAGAATTCCAAGATGACCCAGTACTTC.

In its sample, this clonotype was seen many times. The rearrangement uses TRBV28 and TRBJ1-2, with a weak D call TRBD1 (5 bases). This CDR3 is 13 amino acids long. V shed 2 bases and J shed 4 bases, with 8 bases lying between them. Germline-derived CDR1 and CDR2 are MDHEN and SYDVKM. CDR3 amino acids: CASSLAGGYGYTF. In DNA, the CDR3 is TGTGCCAGCAGTTTAGCGGGGGGCTATGGCTACACCTTC.

This clonotype was counted many times. DNA of the CDR3: TGTGCCAGCAGCCCCTCTTCGGGGACAGCTACCTACAATGAGCAGTTCTTC. Protein product: CASSPSSGTATYNEQFF. The chain couples TRBV3-1 to TRBJ2-1; 7 positions match TRBD1. The germline CDR1 and CDR2 sequences are LGHDT and YNNKEL (reference sequence). The CDR3 has 17 residues. With 4 bases clipped from V and 2 bases from J, the junction kept 11 bases outside the gene matches.

The sample holds many counts of this clonotype. The gene calls are TRBV24-1 and TRBJ2-1; 11 positions agree with TRBD2. The CDR3 runs to 16 residues. Trimming removed 5 bases from V and 6 bases from J; junction bases left unmatched: 8. Germline CDR1 reads KGHDR; CDR2 reads SFDVKD. This CDR3 reads CATSALAGGPGNEQFF. CDR3 coding DNA: TGTGCCACCAGTGCCTTAGCGGGAGGGCCTGGCAATGAGCAGTTCTTC.

This clonotype was observed at least ten times. This sequence joins TRBV20-1 and TRBJ1-5, with 9 bases fitting TRBD1. The germline V gene encodes CDR1 DFQATT and CDR2 SNEGSKA (reference sequence). The trim removed 4 bases at V and 4 bases at J, leaving 8 bases unmatched. The CDR3 has 15 residues. The CDR3 here is CSATPGQGINQPQHF. The DNA for the CDR3 is TGCAGTGCTACGCCGGGACAGGGAATTAATCAGCCCCAGCATTTT.

This clonotype came up many times. The rearrangement uses TRBV20-1 and TRBJ1-5; D is ambiguous. V gave up 3 bases and J gave up 3 bases, with 15 bases separating them. This CDR3 spans 15 amino acids. Germline CDR1 reads DFQATT; CDR2 reads SNEGSKA (reference sequence). CDR3 bases: TGCAGTGCTAGGAAGGACGAGTTTTCCAATCAGCCCCAGCATTTT. This sequence encodes CSARKDEFSNQPQHF.

This clonotype showed up just a few times. This sequence joins TRBV15 and TRBJ2-2; D remains ambiguous. The V and J ends lost 11 bases and 0 bases respectively, with 10 bases between them. The CDR3 extends over 13 amino acids. CDR1 is LNHNV, CDR2 YYDKDF, per germline (reference sequence). CDR3 bases: TGTGCCTCGGGCTCCGCGAACACCGGGGAGCTGTTTTTT. It specifies CASGSANTGELFF.

This clonotype was counted many times. The chain links TRBV5-1 to TRBJ2-3, with 9 bases matching TRBD2. J lost 3 bases, V lost 0 bases, and 5 bases had no gene match. CDR1 is SGHRS and CDR2 is YFSETQ in the germline V gene. This CDR3 is 16 amino acids long. CDR3 residues: CASSLVAGGPTDTQYF. CDR3 DNA: TGCGCCAGCAGCTTGGTTGCGGGAGGGCCTACAGATACGCAGTATTTT.

The sample holds a few counts of this clonotype. The chain carries TRBV5-4 and TRBJ2-5; 7 nucleotides match TRBD2. The CDR3 is 14 amino acids. Germline CDR1 reads SGHNT; CDR2 reads YYREEE (reference sequence). V shed 1 base, J shed 4 bases, and the junction held 4 bases outside the gene matches. The CDR3 DNA reads TGTGCCAGCAGCTTGCGCGGGGGTGGAGAGACCCAGTACTTC. Amino acids: CASSLRGGGETQYF. The variable domain in full, with the rest retrieved from reference TRBV5-4 and TRBJ2-5, is ETGVTQSPTHLIKTRGQQVTLRCSSQSGHNTVSWYQQALGQGPQFIFQYYREEENGRGNFPPRFSGLQFPNYSSELNVNALELDDSALYLCASSLRGGGETQYFGPGTRLLVL.

The table lists this clonotype with many counts. This rearrangement joins TRBV30 to TRBJ1-4; 7 bases are a match to TRBD1. Germline CDR1 and CDR2: GTSNPN and SVGIG (reference sequence). The CDR3 has 12 residues. Unmatched junction bases numbered 3, after V lost 3 bases and J lost 8 bases. In DNA, the CDR3 is TGTGCCTGGAGCACAGGGGTGGAAAAACTGTTTTTT. This gives the protein CAWSTGVEKLFF.

This clonotype was counted ten times or more. The rearrangement joins TRBV9 to TRBJ2-5; 10 nucleotides align to TRBD2. CDR1 is SGDLS, CDR2 YYNGEE, per germline. The CDR3 covers 15 residues. J gave up 4 bases and V 4 bases, and 7 bases lay outside the gene matches. The CDR3, as DNA: TGTGCCAGCAGCTCATCTAGCGGGAGTGGAGAGACCCAGTACTTC. It is translated as CASSSSSGSGETQYF.

This clonotype came up many times. The chain is built from TRBV2 and TRBJ1-1; no clear D gene. Germline CDR1 SNHLY, CDR2 FYNNEI. Deletions cut 4 bases from V and 3 bases from J, with 9 bases between. The CDR3 is 13 residues long. CDR3 DNA: TGTGCCAGCAGTGGCACCCGGGACACTGAAGCTTTCTTT. This gives the protein CASSGTRDTEAFF. The entire variable domain, with the rest obtained from reference TRBV2 and TRBJ1-1, is as follows: EPEVTQTPSHQVTQMGQEVILRCVPISNHLYFYWYRQILGQKVEFLVSFYNNEISEKSEIFDDQFSVERPDGSNFTLKIRSTKLEDSAMYFCASSGTRDTEAFFGQGTRLTVV.

In this sample, this clonotype turned up many times. The CDR3 loop reads CAIRAGAAGNTIYF. The DNA of the CDR3 is TGTGCCATCAGAGCAGGGGCTGCTGGAAACACCATATATTTT. This chain connects TRBV10-3 to TRBJ1-3; D possibly corresponds to TRBD1 (6 bases). Trimming removed 6 bases at V and 2 bases at J, with 11 bases between. This CDR3 comprises 14 residues. Germline V CDR1 and CDR2: ENHRY, SYGVKD.

This clonotype has at least ten counts. The chain has TRBV28 and TRBJ2-7; D call uncertain. V lost 3 bases to trimming and J lost 2 bases, with 14 bases between them. Germline V gene lookup returns CDR1 MDHEN and CDR2 SYDVKM. This CDR3 is 15 amino acids long. The CDR3 DNA follows: TGTGCCAGCAGTTTGTCCGCCAGGTCTCCCTACGAGCAGTACTTC. Translating gives CASSLSARSPYEQYF.

The rearrangement uses TRBV4-2 and TRBJ2-7, with D possibly matching TRBD1 (5 bases). This CDR3 is 15 amino acids long. CDR1 LGHNA and CDR2 YNFKEQ come from the germline V gene. Trimming pared 1 base from V and 3 bases from J, leaving 13 bases between. The CDR3 protein is CASSQAGNAGYEQYF. CDR3 coding DNA: TGTGCCAGCAGCCAAGCAGGGAATGCTGGCTACGAGCAGTACTTC.

This clonotype showed up just a few times. This rearrangement joins TRBV6-1 to TRBJ1-1; 10 positions agree with TRBD1. The length of the CDR3 is 16 residues. Germline V gene sequence: CDR1 MNHNS, CDR2 SASEGT. V dropped 5 bases and J dropped 6; count of bases not matched to a gene: 12. As DNA, the CDR3 is TGTGCCAGCAGTACCTCCCGGACAGGGGGACTGGCTGAAGCTTTCTTT. It specifies CASSTSRTGGLAEAFF.